This T cell receptor (beta chain) was obtained from a study of blood T cell repertoires in COVID-19. Study details: Italy, Spain and the United States were the sources of the convalescent and acute COVID-19 samples. T cells, B-cell-depleted T cells, or PBMCs supplied cDNA or gDNA.

This clone was seen once. Using immunoSEQ multiplex PCR, the repertoire was profiled, and TCRdb retains in-frame clones only, with some absent. The repertoire consists of more than 100,000 clones, with approximately 90% occurring once and the leading ten covering about 2%. The TCR sequence derives from a man aged 65 to 79 with active COVID-19. Sequenced input: peripheral blood.

Here the CDR3 reads CASSHGLSTEAFF. CDR3 in DNA: TGTGCCAGCAGCCACGGACTCTCCACTGAAGCTTTCTTT. This sequence joins TRBV7-9 and TRBJ1-1; D not certain. CDR1 is SEHNR, CDR2 FQNEAQ, per germline (reference sequence). V lost 5 bases and J 4 bases, leaving 11 bases between the germline ends. The CDR3 covers 13 residues.